The clone carrying this TCR beta chain has just a few counts. The antigen remains unidentified. This sample was included in a study of identical twins. The CDR3 spans 14 residues. CDR1 is SGHAT and CDR2 is FQNNGV in the germline V gene. Trimming took off 7 bases at V and 1 base at J, with 13 bases between the two ends. Study-level points and caveats: Analyses of zero insertions could, in part, be confounded by invariant MAIT and iNKT cells.

Healthy Caucasians were all of the donors. In TCRdb, the 5' RACE reads were re-called with MiXCR into one record per CDR3 protein. The sample shows around 340,000 distinct CDR3 sequences, roughly 9% of them seen only once. This TCR derives from a woman in her 50s in good health. Material: naive T cells sorted from blood. The V gene is TRBV11-2, the J gene TRBJ2-5, with D possibly being TRBD1 (6 bases). In nucleotides, the CDR3 is TGTGCCAGCACTCTAACAGGGTTCCAAGAGACCCAGTACTTC. Its translation is CASTLTGFQETQYF.